This TCR beta chain was recovered during a study of CD8 T cells in ankylosing spondylitis. Study results and limitations: A subset of motif variants has previously been described in the synovial fluid and blood of reactive arthritis. Disease-linked clones were CD8+ and relatively rare in peripheral blood. Disease-associated clones were reportedly significantly overrepresented in matched ankylosing spondylitis synovial fluid. A TCR beta motif of several highly homologous variants seemed to mark ankylosing spondylitis blood.

Ten or more counts support this clonotype. Its antigen is unidentified. The germline gives CDR1 SGHDT, CDR2 YYEEEE. V lost 3 bases and J 7 bases, leaving 13 bases between the germline ends. The CDR3 sequence is 13 residues long. Using quantitative 5'-RACE with molecular barcodes, the authors made TCR beta libraries. In TCRdb, the 5' RACE reads were re-called with MiXCR into one record per CDR3 protein. The sample has some 220,000 distinct CDR3 sequences, about 7% seen once. The receptor comes from a male donor with ankylosing spondylitis. The sequencing input was blood, either unsorted or a sorted T cell fraction (not recorded which). The J gene is TRBJ2-5, the V gene TRBV5-6; D remains ambiguous. As DNA, the CDR3 is TGTGCCAGCAGCTACGACACCTTGAGGACCCAGTACTTC. Its protein is CASSYDTLRTQYF.